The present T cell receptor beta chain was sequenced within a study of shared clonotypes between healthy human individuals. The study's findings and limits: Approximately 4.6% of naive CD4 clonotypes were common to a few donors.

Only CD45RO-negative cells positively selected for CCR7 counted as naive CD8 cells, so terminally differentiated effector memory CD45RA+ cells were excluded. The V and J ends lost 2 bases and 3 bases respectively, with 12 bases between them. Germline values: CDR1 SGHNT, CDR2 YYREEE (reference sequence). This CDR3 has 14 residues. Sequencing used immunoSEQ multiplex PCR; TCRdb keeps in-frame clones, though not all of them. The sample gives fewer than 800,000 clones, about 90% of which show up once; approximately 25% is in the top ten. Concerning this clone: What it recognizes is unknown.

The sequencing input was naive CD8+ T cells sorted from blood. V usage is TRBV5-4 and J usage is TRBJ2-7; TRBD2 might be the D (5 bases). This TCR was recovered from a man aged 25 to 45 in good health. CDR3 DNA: TGTGCCAGCAGCTTCGGACTGGTGGGCTACGAGCAGTACTTC. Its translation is CASSFGLVGYEQYF.